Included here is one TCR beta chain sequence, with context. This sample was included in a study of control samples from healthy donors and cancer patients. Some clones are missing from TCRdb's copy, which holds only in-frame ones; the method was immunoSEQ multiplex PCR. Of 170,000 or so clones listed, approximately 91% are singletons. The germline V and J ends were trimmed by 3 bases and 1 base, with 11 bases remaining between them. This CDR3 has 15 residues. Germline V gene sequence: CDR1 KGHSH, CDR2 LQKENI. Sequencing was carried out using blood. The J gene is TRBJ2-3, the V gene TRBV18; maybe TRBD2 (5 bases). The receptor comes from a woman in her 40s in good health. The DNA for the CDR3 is TGTGCCAGCTCACCTTGGACTTCACGCACAGATACGCAGTATTTT. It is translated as CASSPWTSRTDTQYF. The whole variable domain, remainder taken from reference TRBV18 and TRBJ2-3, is NAGVMQNPRHLVRRRGQEARLRCSPMKGHSHVYWYRQLPEEGLKFMVYLQKENIIDESGMPKERFSAEFPKEGPSILRIQQVVRGDSAAYFCASSPWTSRTDTQYFGPGTRLTVL.